This T cell receptor (beta chain) was found in a study of blood T cell repertoires in COVID-19. Overall study context: The samples span acute and convalescent COVID-19 from the United States, Italy and Spain. T cells, B-cell-depleted T cells, or PBMCs provided the cDNA or gDNA that served as material.

Authors' processing steps: Reference gene primer amplification yielded estimated nucleated cell counts. Produced via immunoSEQ multiplex PCR; TCRdb's table is partial and in-frame only. V and J calls and clone size follow that table, whereas D and trimming were derived from the DNA. The sample has more than 100,000 clones, 60% to 85% seen once. The germline gives CDR1 DFQATT, CDR2 SNEGSKA (reference sequence). The CDR3 spans 15 residues. V lost 6 bases, J lost 4 bases, and 12 bases stayed unmatched. The chain links TRBV20-1 to TRBJ2-1, with 7 bases fitting TRBD1. The sequence derives from a man between 65 and 85 years old with acute or convalescent COVID-19. Sequenced input: peripheral blood. The CDR3 region is CSASAQNRGYNEQFF. CDR3 nucleotide sequence: TGCAGTGCGAGTGCCCAAAACAGGGGTTACAATGAGCAGTTCTTC.